The T cell receptor (beta chain) described here comes from a study of T cell repertoires in breast cancer. Study background: Average yield: roughly 490,000 sequences per sample and approximately 9.4 reads per input cell. Study-level points and caveats: Tumor-involved sentinel nodes shared 7% to 10% of TCRs with matched tumors, tumor-free nodes more than 1.5%. Partial tumor sampling and removing singletons may have missed real antitumor TCRs.

An expanded emulsion RT-PCR with primers for all TCR V genes paired CD8+ T cell chains. Unpaired genes were suppressed by blocking oligonucleotides during a second nested PCR. One entry per CDR3 protein results from TCRdb running MiXCR on the emulsion pairing reads. This table holds a few hundred distinct CDR3 sequences, under 30% found once. This clonotype has just a few counts. Its antigen is not known. CDR3 length equals 13 residues. Between the trimmed V and J ends, which lost 5 bases and 5 bases, there was a span of 12 bases. CDR1 and CDR2 from the germline V gene are MNHEY and SMNVEV (reference sequence).

The origin of this receptor is a pool of human donors with breast cancer or a healthy control (not recorded which). This chain connects TRBV27 to TRBJ1-1, with D maybe TRBD1 (5 bases). Sequencing input: CD8+ T cells. The CDR3 protein is CASSTGTGTEAFF. The CDR3 nucleotides are TGTGCCAGCAGTACCGGGACCGGTACTGAAGCTTTCTTT.